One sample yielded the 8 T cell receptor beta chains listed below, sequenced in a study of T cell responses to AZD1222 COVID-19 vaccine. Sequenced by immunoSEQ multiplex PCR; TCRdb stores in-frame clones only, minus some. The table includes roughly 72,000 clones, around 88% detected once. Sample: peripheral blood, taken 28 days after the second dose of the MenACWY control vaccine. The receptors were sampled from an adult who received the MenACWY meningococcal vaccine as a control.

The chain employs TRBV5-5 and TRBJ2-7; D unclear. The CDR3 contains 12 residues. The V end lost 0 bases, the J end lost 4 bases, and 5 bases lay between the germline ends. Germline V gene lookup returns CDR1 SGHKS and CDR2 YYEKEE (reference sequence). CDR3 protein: CASSLGQYEQYF. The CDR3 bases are TGTGCCAGCAGCTTGGGGCAGTACGAGCAGTACTTC.

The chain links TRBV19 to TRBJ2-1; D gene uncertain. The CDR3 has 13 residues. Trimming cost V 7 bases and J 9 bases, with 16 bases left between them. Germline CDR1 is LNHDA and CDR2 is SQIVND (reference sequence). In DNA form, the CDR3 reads TGTGCCAGTACCTCCCTGTGGGCAGGTGAGCAGTTCTTC. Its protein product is CASTSLWAGEQFF.

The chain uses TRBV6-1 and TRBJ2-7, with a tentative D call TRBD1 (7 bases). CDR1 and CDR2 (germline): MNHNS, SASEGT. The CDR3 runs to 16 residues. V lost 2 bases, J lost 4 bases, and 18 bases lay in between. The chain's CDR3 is CASSEQQGGPPYEQYF. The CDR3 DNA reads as TGTGCCAGCAGTGAACAGCAGGGGGGCCCTCCTTACGAGCAGTACTTC.

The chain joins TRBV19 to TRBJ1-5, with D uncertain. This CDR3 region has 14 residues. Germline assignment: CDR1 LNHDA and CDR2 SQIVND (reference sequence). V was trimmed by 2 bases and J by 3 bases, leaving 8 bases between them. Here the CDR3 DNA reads TGTGCCAGTAGTATATCTGGGTCCAATCAGCCCCAGCATTTT. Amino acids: CASSISGSNQPQHF.

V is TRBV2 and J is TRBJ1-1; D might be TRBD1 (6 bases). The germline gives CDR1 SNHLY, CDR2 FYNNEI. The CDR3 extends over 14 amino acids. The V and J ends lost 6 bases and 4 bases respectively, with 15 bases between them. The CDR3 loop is CASRDPRGTTEAFF. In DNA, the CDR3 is TGTGCCAGCAGAGACCCTAGGGGGACCACTGAAGCTTTCTTT.

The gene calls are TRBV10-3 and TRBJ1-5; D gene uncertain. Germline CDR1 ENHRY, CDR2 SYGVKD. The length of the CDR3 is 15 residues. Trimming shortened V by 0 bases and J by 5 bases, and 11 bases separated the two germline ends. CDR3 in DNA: TGTGCCATCAGTGAGTCGATAGGGTCCGATCAGCCCCAGCATTTT. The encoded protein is CAISESIGSDQPQHF.

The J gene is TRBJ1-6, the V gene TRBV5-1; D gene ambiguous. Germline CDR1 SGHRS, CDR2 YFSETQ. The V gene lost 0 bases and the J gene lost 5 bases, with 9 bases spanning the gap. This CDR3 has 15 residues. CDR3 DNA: TGCGCCAGCAGCTTGGGGGCAGAGAATAATTCACCCCTCCACTTT. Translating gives CASSLGAENNSPLHF. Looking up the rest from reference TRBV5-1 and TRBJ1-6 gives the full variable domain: KAGVTQTPRYLIKTRGQQVTLSCSPISGHRSVSWYQQTPGQGLQFLFEYFSETQRNKGNFPGRFSGRQFSNSRSEMNVSTLELGDSALYLCASSLGAENNSPLHFGNGTRLTVT.

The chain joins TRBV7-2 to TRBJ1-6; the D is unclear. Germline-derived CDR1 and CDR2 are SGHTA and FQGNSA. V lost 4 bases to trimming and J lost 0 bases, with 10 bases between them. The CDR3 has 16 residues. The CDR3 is CASSSQVGSYNSPLHF. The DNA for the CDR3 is TGTGCCAGCAGCTCCCAGGTTGGCTCCTATAATTCACCCCTCCACTTT.